This T cell receptor (beta chain) was captured by sequencing in a study of cytomegalovirus exposure and HLA in healthy donors. Study outcomes and limitations: In a later analysis, HLA-C alleles had the fewest associated TCRs, DRB1 alleles the most.

In germline, CDR1 is LGHNT, CDR2 FRNRAP. Trimming at V came to 2 bases and at J to 3 bases, leaving 4 bases not matched to a gene. This CDR3 is 15 amino acids long. On this clone itself: Antigen specificity is unknown.

Healthy bone marrow donors made up the cohort. The PCR had 60 Vbeta and 13 Jbeta primers. Produced via immunoSEQ multiplex PCR; TCRdb's table is partial and in-frame only. The profile shows about 160,000 clones, 77% of them singletons. V usage is TRBV12-5 and J usage is TRBJ2-1, with 7 bases identical to TRBD1. Specimen: PBMCs. The receptor's source is a woman between 35 and 50 years old in good health and CMV-seropositive. CDR3 nucleotide sequence: TGTGCTAGTGGTTTGAGTGGGACAGACTACAATGAGCAGTTCTTC. It is translated as CASGLSGTDYNEQFF.